What follows are 21 T cell receptor beta chains derived from one specimen sequenced in a study of glioma-infiltrating T cells. The iRepertoire nested amplicon-rescue multiplex PCR amplified TCR alpha and beta CDR3s from RNA. TCRdb ran MiXCR on the multiplex PCR reads and lists one entry per CDR3 protein. The sample has 150,000 to 200,000 distinct CDR3 sequences, roughly 32% seen once. The specimen sequenced was glioma tissue, nonneoplastic brain tissue, or PBMCs (not recorded which). Receptor source: a human donor with low-grade glioma or glioblastoma, undergoing nonglioma brain surgery, or in good health (not recorded which).

CDR3 region: CASSLGTLSGNTIYF. The CDR3 DNA reads TGTGCCAGCAGCCTCGGAACCCTCTCTGGAAACACCATATATTTT. The chain couples TRBV11-2 to TRBJ1-3; D unresolved. Germline values: CDR1 SGHAT, CDR2 FQNNGV. V gave up 5 bases and J gave up 0 bases, with 11 bases separating them. The CDR3 spans 15 residues.

In this sample, this clonotype turned up many times. This sequence joins TRBV29-1 and TRBJ1-2; D not resolved. Germline CDR1 SQVTM, CDR2 ANQGSEA. The CDR3 sequence is 11 residues long. V lost 4 bases and J 5 bases, leaving 8 bases between the germline ends. The CDR3 loop reads CSVGSPYGYTF. CDR3 nucleotides: TGCAGCGTTGGGTCTCCTTATGGCTACACCTTC. The complete variable domain, with remaining parts taken from reference TRBV29-1 and TRBJ1-2, reads SAVISQKPSRDICQRGTSLTIQCQVDSQVTMMFWYRQQPGQSLTLIATANQGSEATYESGFVIDKFPISRPNLTFSTLTVSNMSPEDSSIYLCSVGSPYGYTFGSGTRLTVV.

This clonotype has ten or more counts. The chain has TRBV12-3 or TRBV12-4 and TRBJ2-3, with 12 bases fitting TRBD2. V lost 6 bases, J lost 6 bases, and 4 bases stayed unmatched. The CDR3 runs 14 residues. The DNA of the CDR3 is TGTGCCAGCAGGACCCTAGCGGGAGGGGATACGCAGTATTTT. It is translated as CASRTLAGGDTQYF.

With respect to this clonotype: A clone one base away is much larger, so this may be a read error. This rearrangement joins TRBV18 to TRBJ1-2; TRBD1 matches at 8 bases. The CDR3 loop spans 13 amino acids. CDR1 and CDR2 from the germline V gene are KGHSH and LQKENI. For the CDR3, the DNA is TGTGCCAGCTCTCCGACAGGGGAGTATGGCTGCACCTTC. This sequence encodes CASSPTGEYGCTF.

Regarding this clonotype: A much larger clone differs from this one at a single base, so this may be a read error. The V call is TRBV7-2, the J call TRBJ1-3, with D hard to call. Looked up from germline, CDR1 is SGHTA and CDR2 is FQGNSA. The CDR3 consists of 16 residues. CDR3 region: CASGLVPRSNGNTIYF. CDR3 DNA: TGTGCCAGCGGCTTAGTGCCCCGATCTAATGGAAACACCATATATTTT.

The chain uses TRBV5-6 and TRBJ2-3, with D perhaps TRBD2 (7 bases). The CDR3 sequence is 16 residues long. Germline CDR1 reads SGHDT; CDR2 reads YYEEEE. V was pared by 4 bases and J by 1 base, with 16 bases between. The CDR3, as DNA: TGTGCCAGCAGCCGAGGGGGGGGAGGTCGCACAGATACGCAGTATTTT. Its protein is CASSRGGGGRTDTQYF.

A note on this clonotype: The DNA is left out, because the CDR3 cannot be placed on it with certainty; the CDR3 is given as TCRdb lists it. The chain joins TRBV7-2 to TRBJ2-1; the DNA was not used to check the table's D call, TRBD1. Germline loops: CDR1 SGHTA, CDR2 FQGNSA. The CDR3 is 16 amino acids in total, end residues counted. This CDR3 reads CASSFAPGTWFNEQFF.

There are many counts of this clonotype. V is TRBV4-1 and J is TRBJ2-1; D unclear. CDR1 is MGHRA and CDR2 is YSYEKL in the germline V gene. Trimming removed 1 base from V and 2 bases from J, with 12 bases in between. The CDR3 length is 16 residues. The CDR3 sequence: CASSQVNMVTYNEQFF. The CDR3 DNA reads TGCGCCAGCAGCCAAGTTAACATGGTTACCTACAATGAGCAGTTCTTC.

This clonotype showed up just a few times. V gene TRBV7-3 combines with J gene TRBJ2-1, with a tentative D call TRBD2 (6 bases). The V gene lost 6 bases and the J gene lost 7 bases, with 16 bases spanning the gap. CDR3 length: 14 amino acids. Looked up from germline, CDR1 is SGHTA and CDR2 is FQGTGA. The CDR3: CASRQKTGRNEQFF. CDR3 coding DNA: TGTGCCAGCAGACAGAAAACGGGGAGGAATGAGCAGTTCTTC.

The sample holds many counts of this clonotype. The chain links TRBV27 to TRBJ2-3, with D unclear. The CDR3 extends over 13 amino acids. V was trimmed by 3 bases and J by 10 bases, leaving 14 bases between them. The germline gives CDR1 MNHEY, CDR2 SMNVEV (reference sequence). Here the CDR3 DNA reads TGTGCCAGCAGTTTGGTCCCTCAGGATCCGCAGTATTTT. Protein product: CASSLVPQDPQYF.

Regarding this clonotype: Its ends do not fully match the called genes, so a read error is possible. The rearrangement links TRBV6-5 to TRBJ2-7, with TRBD2 as a possible D gene (5 bases). This CDR3 is 14 amino acids long. Germline V gene sequence: CDR1 MNHEY, CDR2 SVGAGI. DNA for the CDR3: TGTGCCATCAGTGATCGAGGGATTAAGTACGAGCAGTACTTC. Translating gives CAISDRGIKYEQYF.

This clonotype has a handful of counts. The rearrangement joins TRBV4-1 to TRBJ2-2; 7 positions match TRBD1. Germline V lookup: CDR1 MGHRA, CDR2 YSYEKL. This CDR3 has 15 residues. V gave up 2 bases and J gave up 7 bases; unmatched junction bases: 7. CDR3 sequence reads: CASSQPDRTGGELFF. In nucleotides, the CDR3 is TGCGCCAGCAGCCAACCGGACAGGACGGGCGGGGAGCTGTTTTTT.

V usage is TRBV30 and J usage is TRBJ1-1; no firm D call. Germline V gene lookup returns CDR1 GTSNPN and CDR2 SVGIG (reference sequence). The CDR3 is 13 amino acids. V was shortened by 0 bases and J by 5 bases, with 10 bases between the two germline ends. CDR3 region: CAWSVWISTEAFF. The DNA for the CDR3 is TGTGCCTGGAGTGTGTGGATTTCGACTGAAGCTTTCTTT.

Turning to this clonotype: A much larger clone lies one base from this, so it may be a read error. This chain uses TRBV2 with TRBJ2-6; 10 bases align to TRBD1. The better agreement between TRBJ2-7 and the DNA end casts doubt on the J call. The CDR3 contains 15 residues. Germline V gene lookup returns CDR1 SNHLY and CDR2 FYNNEI. This CDR3 reads CASSGLDRGGNEQYF. CDR3 nucleotides: TGTGCCAGCAGTGGCCTGGACAGGGGGGGCAACGAGCAGTACTTC.

Details on this clonotype: A much more abundant neighbour one base away suggests this may be a read error. V and J are TRBV2 and TRBJ2-7, with D uncertain. CDR3 length equals 13 residues. The V end was cut by 7 bases, the J end by 3 bases, with 13 bases between. Germline V gives CDR1 SNHLY, CDR2 FYNNEI. CDR3 loop: CASTLMGGYEQYF. DNA of the CDR3: TGTGCCAGCACCCTGATGGGCGGCTACGAGCAGTACTTC.

V usage is TRBV3-1 and J usage is TRBJ2-7, with D maybe TRBD2 (6 bases). The V gene lost 0 bases and the J gene lost 3 bases, with 18 bases spanning the gap. The CDR3 runs 17 residues. CDR1 is LGHDT and CDR2 is YNNKEL in the germline V gene (reference sequence). The CDR3 coding sequence is TGTGCCAGCAGCCAAGATATGGCTAGCGTGAGGAACTACGAGCAGTACTTC. Protein: CASSQDMASVRNYEQYF.

On this clonotype: This sequence may be a read error, since a much larger clone differs from it by one base. The rearrangement links TRBV24-1 to TRBJ1-3, with TRBD1 matching over 7 bases. The CDR3 length is 16 residues. In germline, CDR1 is KGHDR, CDR2 SFDVKD. The CDR3 loop is CATSDSRTGPGNNIYF. DNA for the CDR3: TGTGCCACCAGTGACTCTCGGACAGGCCCAGGAAACAACATATATTTT.

In its sample, this clonotype was seen many times. V usage is TRBV4-1 and J usage is TRBJ2-3; D call uncertain. This CDR3 is built from 10 residues. CDR1 MGHRA and CDR2 YSYEKL come from the germline V gene. V gave up 0 bases and J gave up 14 bases, with 6 bases separating them. The CDR3, as DNA: TGCGCCAGCAGCCAAGACCGGTGGTATTTT. Protein product: CASSQDRWYF.

This clonotype was detected ten times or more. CDR3 region: CASSLVSSGLHEQYF. CDR3 nucleotide sequence: TGTGCCAGCAGCTTAGTCTCCAGCGGTCTCCACGAGCAGTACTTC. The chain combines TRBV7-2 with TRBJ2-7, with TRBD2 as a possible D gene (5 bases). The CDR3 spans 15 residues. Germline V gene lookup returns CDR1 SGHTA and CDR2 FQGNSA. V was pared by 1 base and J by 5 bases, with 15 bases between.

Comments on this clonotype: At one boundary the junction diverges from the germline segment, which might be a read error. The CDR3 DNA reads as TGCGCCAGCAGCCAAAATCCAGGGTGGAGCTACGAGCAATACTTC. This encodes CASSQNPGWSYEQYF. The chain uses TRBV4-1 and TRBJ2-7, with a weak D call TRBD1 (5 bases). The germline gives CDR1 MGHRA, CDR2 YSYEKL. This CDR3 spans 15 amino acids.

V usage is TRBV20-1 and J usage is TRBJ2-7; 10 nucleotides match TRBD2. The germline V gene encodes CDR1 DFQATT and CDR2 SNEGSKA (reference sequence). The CDR3 is made up of 17 amino acids. Trimming cost V 5 bases and J 5 bases; bases outside gene matches: 18. The CDR3 coding sequence is TGCAGTGCTCAGCCTAGCGGGAGCCGAGGGGCGGGACACGAGCAGTACTTC. It translates to CSAQPSGSRGAGHEQYF.